This T cell receptor (beta chain) was obtained from a study of CD8+ T cells in alopecia areata (dated by TCRdb to the late 2010s). About the study as a whole: The treated patients, all with moderate-to-severe alopecia areata, were enrolled in an open-label pilot trial of oral tofacitinib given at 5 to 10 mg twice daily. Tofacitinib was given for 6 to 18 months, followed by 6 months of follow-up off drug to assess delayed response and recurrence. The SALT score, which quantifies the percentage of affected scalp surface area, was used to measure disease severity in treated patients. In both human patients and the C3H/HeJ mouse model, the study applied high-throughput TCRbeta sequencing to look at T cell clonal expansion in alopecia areata. On the human side, TCRbeta sequencing was run on scalp tissue and on sorted CD4+ and CD8+ peripheral blood T cells from healthy controls and from alopecia areata patients with either patchy or totalis/universalis disease. Tofacitinib-treated patients had biopsies at baseline and at 4 and 24 weeks of treatment, with a later scalp biopsy in several patients. Clonality in the scalp was compared among normal scalp (n=4), patchy alopecia areata scalp (n=8), and alopecia totalis/universalis scalp (n=8). RNA was extracted with the PAXgene miRNA kit for fixed scalp, the miRNeasy kit for PBMCs, and the RNeasy kit for mouse skin. TCRbeta CDR3 regions were amplified by immunoSEQ multiplex PCR with 35 Vbeta forward and 13 Jbeta reverse primers.

Trimming removed 0 bases from V and 6 bases from J, leaving 10 bases between the germline ends. The CDR3 numbers 15 residues from cysteine through phenylalanine. CDR3 DNA only is kept here, 45 bases in frame from base 1. Per the germline V gene, SGDLS is the CDR1 and YYNGEE is the CDR2. The treatment or condition label, read with the paper, signifies: oral pan-JAK inhibitor, 5-10 mg twice daily. Peripheral blood and lesional scalp punch biopsies were obtained from patients with alopecia areata. PBMCs were isolated by density centrifugation and stained for CD3, CD4 and CD8, after which CD4+ and CD8+ T cells were sorted on a FACSAria. Turning to this clone: Its antigen is currently not known. The input lacks base qualities; no much larger clone sits a single base away.

Receptor libraries were prepared by the immunoSEQ multiplex PCR assay. RNA was extracted from all samples and reverse transcribed into cDNA, which served as template for TCR sequencing. First-strand cDNA was synthesized with SuperScript III using a 2:1 mix of oligo-dT and random hexamers. Amplification bias was assessed with a synthetic immune receptor repertoire, and residual bias was removed computationally. On the authors' methods: Raw reads were preprocessed to remove errors, and CDR3 was defined by IMGT conventions from the conserved cysteine to phenylalanine. Clonality was computed by normalizing Shannon entropy by log2 of the number of productive unique TCRs and subtracting the result from 1. CD4 or CD8 identity of scalp clones was inferred by cross-referencing scalp TCRbeta sequences with sorted blood CD4 and CD8 repertoires. The clones in this table, taken by TCRdb from immuneACCESS, are in-frame only. Not every clone is retained; where verified, under half of the shortfall comes from an unresolved V gene, and the cause of the rest is unknown. The DNA was the basis for D and trimming; V, J and clone size are from that table. In all, the sample holds some 170,000 clones, and about 61% of those were seen once. Of the sample, approximately 16% is held by the ten largest clones.

Study-wide conclusions, independent of this receptor: Compared with normal scalp, lesional scalp had higher clonality and more expanded CD8+ clones, particularly in alopecia totalis/universalis, a pattern that suggests antigenic drive. Unlike mouse skin, which is dominated by gammadelta T cells, normal human skin has resident alphabeta T cells that are also sequenced, and this complicates analysis of the scalp TCR repertoire. Shared TCR sequences between patients were less evident than in mice, which may be partly attributable to HLA diversity in the patient population. During tofacitinib treatment, many expanded lesional clones remained in scalp and blood, and this persistence may partly explain relapse after treatment is stopped. Tofacitinib significantly lowered scalp clonality and the number of expanded CD8+ clones among the top 100 scalp clones. The treated cohort was small, with a single nonresponder, so links between baseline CD8+ expansion and response need larger studies.

The sample was CD4+ T cells sorted from blood, taken at approximately week 60, from a patient treated with tofacitinib. In this chain, TRBV9 is recombined with TRBJ1-6; the D gene remains uncertain. The sequence derives from a human donor with alopecia areata. CDR3 protein: CASSVEAEPNSPLHF. In nucleotides, the sequence is TGTGCCAGCAGCGTAGAGGCCGAACCTAATTCACCCCTCCACTTT.